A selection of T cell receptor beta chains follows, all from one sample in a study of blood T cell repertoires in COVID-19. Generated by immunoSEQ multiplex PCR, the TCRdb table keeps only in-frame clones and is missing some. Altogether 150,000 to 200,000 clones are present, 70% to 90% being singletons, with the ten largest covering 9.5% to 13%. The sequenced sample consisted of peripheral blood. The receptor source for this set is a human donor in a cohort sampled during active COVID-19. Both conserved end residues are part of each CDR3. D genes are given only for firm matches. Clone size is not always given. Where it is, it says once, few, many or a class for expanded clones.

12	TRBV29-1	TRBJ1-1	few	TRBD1	CGLLGDRGEAFF	TGCGGACTTTTGGGGGACAGGGGCGAAGCTTTCTTT
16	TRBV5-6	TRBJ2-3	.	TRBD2	CASSLAGRGRTDTQYF	TGTGCCAGCAGCTTGGCCGGGAGGGGCCGCACAGATACGCAGTATTTT
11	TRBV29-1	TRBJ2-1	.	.	CSGDRGHEQFF	TGCAGCGGCGATAGGGGTCATGAGCAGTTCTTC
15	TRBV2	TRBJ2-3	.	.	CASSERVRSTDTQYF	TGTGCCAGCAGTGAACGTGTCAGATCAACAGATACGCAGTATTTT
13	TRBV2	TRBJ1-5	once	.	CASTGGWNQPQHF	TGTGCCAGTACTGGGGGGTGGAATCAGCCCCAGCATTTT
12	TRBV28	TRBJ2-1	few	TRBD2	CASRGGYNEQFF	TGTGCCAGCAGGGGGGGGTACAATGAGCAGTTCTTC
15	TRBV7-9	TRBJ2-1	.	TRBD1	CASSTPGTATNEQFF	TGTGCCAGCAGCACGCCCGGGACAGCCACCAATGAGCAGTTCTTC
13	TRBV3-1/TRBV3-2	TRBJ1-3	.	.	CASTLGGGNTIYF	TGTGCCAGCACCCTAGGGGGAGGAAACACCATATATTTT
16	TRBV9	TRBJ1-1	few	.	CASSVEEGLMFGEAFF	TGTGCCAGCAGCGTAGAAGAGGGATTGATGTTCGGGGAAGCTTTCTTT
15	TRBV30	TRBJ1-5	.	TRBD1	CAWSVGGTGGQPQHF	TGTGCCTGGAGTGTAGGAGGGACAGGGGGGCAGCCCCAGCATTTT
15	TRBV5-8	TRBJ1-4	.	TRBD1	CASSLGQQGREKLFF	TGTGCCAGCAGCTTGGGCCAACAGGGGCGCGAAAAACTGTTTTTT
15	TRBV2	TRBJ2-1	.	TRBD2	CASSEEAGFNNEQFF	TGTGCCAGCAGTGAGGAAGCGGGGTTCAACAATGAGCAGTTCTTC
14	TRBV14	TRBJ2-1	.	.	CASSGSASYNEQFF	TGTGCCAGCAGCGGTAGCGCGTCCTACAATGAGCAGTTCTTC
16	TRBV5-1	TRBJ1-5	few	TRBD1	CASSLQGGAHNQPQHF	TGCGCCAGCAGCTTGCAAGGGGGCGCCCACAATCAGCCCCAGCATTTT
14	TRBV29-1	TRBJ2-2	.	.	CSAKGLAKTGELFF	TGCAGCGCGAAAGGGCTAGCTAAGACCGGGGAGCTGTTTTTT
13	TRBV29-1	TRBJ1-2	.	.	CSVTTAINYGYTF	TGCAGCGTGACGACAGCAATTAACTATGGCTACACCTTC
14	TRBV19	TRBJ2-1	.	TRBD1	CASSPRTGPHEQFF	TGTGCCAGTAGCCCCCGGACAGGGCCCCACGAGCAGTTCTTC
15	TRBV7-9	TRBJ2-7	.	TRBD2	CASSEGLAGVNEQYF	TGTGCCAGCAGCGAGGGACTAGCGGGAGTCAACGAGCAGTACTTC
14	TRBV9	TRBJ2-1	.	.	CASSVDGSEDEQFF	TGTGCCAGCAGCGTAGACGGGAGCGAGGATGAGCAGTTCTTC
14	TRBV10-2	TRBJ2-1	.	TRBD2	CASRGLAGVSEQFF	TGCGCCAGCAGGGGACTAGCGGGAGTAAGTGAGCAGTTCTTC
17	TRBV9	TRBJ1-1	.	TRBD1	CASSVEPPGGAYTEAFF	TGTGCCAGCAGCGTCGAGCCCCCAGGGGGAGCTTACACTGAAGCTTTCTTT
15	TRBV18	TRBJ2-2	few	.	CASSPFSRETGELFF	TGTGCCAGCTCACCTTTTTCCAGGGAAACCGGGGAGCTGTTTTTT
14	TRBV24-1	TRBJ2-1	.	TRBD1	CATSRQGSYNEQFF	TGTGCCACCAGCCGACAGGGCTCCTACAATGAGCAGTTCTTC
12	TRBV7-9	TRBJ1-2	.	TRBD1	CASSPQDRGSTF	TGTGCCAGCAGCCCACAAGACAGGGGGAGCACCTTC
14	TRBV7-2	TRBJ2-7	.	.	CASSLAHNSYEQYF	TGTGCCAGCAGCTTAGCCCACAATTCCTACGAGCAGTACTTC
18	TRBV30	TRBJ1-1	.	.	CAWRGLLGSLSVSGEAFF	TGTGCCTGGAGGGGGTTGTTAGGGAGCCTAAGCGTGTCGGGTGAAGCTTTCTTT
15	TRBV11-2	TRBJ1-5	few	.	CASSLAGNSNQPQHF	TGTGCCAGCAGCTTAGCGGGGAATAGCAATCAGCCCCAGCATTTT
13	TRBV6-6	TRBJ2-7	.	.	CASSYPHTNEQYF	TGTGCCAGCAGTTACCCCCACACGAACGAGCAGTACTTC
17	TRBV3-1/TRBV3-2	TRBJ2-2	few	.	CASSPRRGNVDTGELFF	TGTGCCAGCAGCCCCCGAAGGGGTAACGTCGACACCGGGGAGCTGTTTTTT
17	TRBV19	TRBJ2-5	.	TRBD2	CASSMRGSGRAQETQYF	TGTGCCAGTAGTATGAGGGGTAGCGGGAGGGCCCAAGAGACCCAGTACTTC
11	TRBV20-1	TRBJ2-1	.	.	CSAYSYNEQFF	TGCAGTGCTTATTCCTACAATGAGCAGTTCTTC
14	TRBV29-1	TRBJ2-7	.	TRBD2	CSVDTGGRAYEQYF	TGCAGCGTTGATACAGGCGGGAGGGCCTACGAGCAGTACTTC
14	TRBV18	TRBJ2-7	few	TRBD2	CASSPGGGPYEQYF	TGTGCCAGCTCACCGGGGGGGGGACCCTACGAGCAGTACTTC
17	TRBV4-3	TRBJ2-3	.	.	CASSQDTPSENTDTQYF	TGCGCCAGCAGCCAAGATACCCCTAGCGAGAACACAGATACGCAGTATTTT
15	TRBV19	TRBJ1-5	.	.	CASSWTFEGNQPQHF	TGTGCCAGTAGTTGGACATTCGAAGGCAATCAGCCCCAGCATTTT
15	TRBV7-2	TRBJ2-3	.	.	CASSLMGLKTDTQYF	TGTGCCAGCAGCTTAATGGGACTCAAAACAGATACGCAGTATTTT
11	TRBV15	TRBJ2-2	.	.	CATSRESLLFF	TGTGCCACCAGCAGAGAATCGTTACTGTTTTTT
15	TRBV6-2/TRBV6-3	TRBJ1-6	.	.	CASIPSVSYNSPLHF	TGTGCCAGCATCCCCAGTGTCTCCTATAATTCACCCCTCCACTTT
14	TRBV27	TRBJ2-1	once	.	CASSFTASVYEQFF	TGTGCCAGCAGTTTTACGGCTAGCGTATATGAGCAGTTCTTC
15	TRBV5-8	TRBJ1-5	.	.	CASSKTVNSNQPQHF	TGTGCCAGCAGCAAGACAGTTAATAGCAATCAGCCCCAGCATTTT
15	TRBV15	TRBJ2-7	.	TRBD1	CATSRARTGVYEQYF	TGTGCCACCAGCAGAGCTAGGACAGGGGTCTACGAGCAGTACTTC
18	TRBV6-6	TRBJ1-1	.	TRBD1	CASSRPIQGEGVNTEAFF	TGTGCCAGCAGTCGGCCGATCCAGGGGGAAGGAGTGAACACTGAAGCTTTCTTT
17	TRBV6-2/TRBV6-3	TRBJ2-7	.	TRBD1	CASSYSTGQGAAYEQYF	TGTGCCAGCAGTTACTCGACTGGACAGGGGGCCGCCTACGAGCAGTACTTC
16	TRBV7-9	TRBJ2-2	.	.	CASSQIAGKNTGELFF	TGTGCCAGCAGCCAAATAGCAGGGAAAAACACCGGGGAGCTGTTTTTT
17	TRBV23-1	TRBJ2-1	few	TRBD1	CASSQRNRDRGWNEQFF	TGCGCCAGCAGTCAACGTAACCGAGACAGGGGATGGAATGAGCAGTTCTTC
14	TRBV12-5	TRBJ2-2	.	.	CASGTGLNTGELFF	TGTGCTAGTGGTACGGGACTGAACACCGGGGAGCTGTTTTTT
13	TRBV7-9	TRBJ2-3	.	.	CASSLLRTDTQYF	TGTGCCAGCAGCTTACTACGCACAGATACGCAGTATTTT
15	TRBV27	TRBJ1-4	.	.	CASSPLFATNEKLFF	TGTGCCAGCAGTCCCTTATTTGCAACTAATGAAAAACTGTTTTTT
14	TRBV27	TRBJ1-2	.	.	CASSFGRGNYGYTF	TGTGCCAGCAGTTTTGGTCGGGGGAACTATGGCTACACCTTC
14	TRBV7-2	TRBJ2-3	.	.	CASSLGLFTDTQYF	TGTGCCAGCAGCTTAGGTCTTTTCACAGATACGCAGTATTTT
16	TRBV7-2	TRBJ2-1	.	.	CASSGVGAGSYNEQFF	TGTGCCAGCTCCGGTGTGGGGGCCGGCTCCTACAATGAGCAGTTCTTC
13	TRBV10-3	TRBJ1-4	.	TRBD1	CATTGGHGKKLFF	TGTGCCACGACAGGGGGGCATGGTAAAAAACTGTTTTTT
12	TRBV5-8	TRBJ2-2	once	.	CASTVDRKKLFF	TGTGCCAGCACCGTCGACAGGAAAAAGCTGTTTTTT
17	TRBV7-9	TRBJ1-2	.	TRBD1	CASSLGVLDRGNYGYTF	TGTGCCAGCAGCTTAGGGGTACTGGACAGGGGCAACTATGGCTACACCTTC
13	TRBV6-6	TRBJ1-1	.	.	CASSHRENTEAFF	TGTGCCAGCAGCCACAGGGAGAACACTGAAGCTTTCTTT
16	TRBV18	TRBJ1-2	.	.	CASSPDGQPHIHGYTF	TGTGCCAGCTCACCAGATGGACAGCCCCATATTCATGGCTACACCTTC
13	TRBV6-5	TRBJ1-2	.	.	CASSYSQNYGYTF	TGTGCCAGCAGTTACTCCCAGAACTATGGCTACACCTTC
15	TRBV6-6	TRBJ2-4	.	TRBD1	CASSSGQGAKNIQYF	TGTGCCAGCAGCTCTGGACAGGGCGCAAAAAACATTCAGTACTTC
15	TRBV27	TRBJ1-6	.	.	CASSLVGQGWTPLHF	TGTGCCAGCAGTTTAGTGGGTCAGGGATGGACACCCCTCCACTTT
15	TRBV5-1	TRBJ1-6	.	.	CASSFGVGRNSPLHF	TGCGCCAGCAGCTTCGGCGTGGGGCGAAATTCACCCCTCCACTTT